These 2 T cell receptor beta chains originate from one sample sequenced in a study of cytomegalovirus exposure and HLA in healthy donors. Vbeta (60) and Jbeta (13) primers were used in the PCR. Profiled with immunoSEQ multiplex PCR; TCRdb holds only in-frame clones, not every one. This table has about 120,000 clones, about 8% appearing once. Sequenced input: PBMCs. These receptors came from a woman aged 40 to 55 in good health and CMV-seropositive.

The chain is built from TRBV5-1 and TRBJ2-1; 9 bases line up with TRBD1. Germline-derived CDR1 and CDR2 are SGHRS and YFSETQ. The CDR3 loop spans 15 amino acids. V lost 4 bases and J lost 5; bases outside the gene matches: 7. CDR3 in amino acids: CASSPGQGSHNEQFF. The CDR3, as DNA: TGCGCCAGCAGCCCTGGACAGGGGTCCCACAATGAGCAGTTCTTC.

V gene TRBV2 combines with J gene TRBJ2-7, with D possibly being TRBD1 (6 bases). Looked up from germline, CDR1 is SNHLY and CDR2 is FYNNEI. The CDR3 has 13 residues. Trimming removed 4 bases from V and 3 bases from J, with 10 bases in between. The CDR3 protein is CASSVRDIYEQYF. The CDR3 DNA reads TGTGCCAGCAGTGTCCGGGACATCTACGAGCAGTACTTC.